This is a list of T cell receptor beta chains from one sample in a study of cytomegalovirus exposure and HLA in healthy donors. The data were produced by immunoSEQ multiplex PCR, yet TCRdb's version contains in-frame clones alone and is incomplete. The table lists tens of thousands of clones, with approximately 15% in the top ten. The sample was PBMCs. Receptor source: a male donor in good health and CMV-seropositive. CDR3s leave out the opening cysteine and the closing phenylalanine or tryptophan. Each record gives: J gene, V gene, CDR3 protein.

j_gene: TRBJ1-2
v_gene: TRBV5-1
CDR3aa: ASSGDSNYGYT

j_gene: TRBJ2-7
v_gene: TRBV18
CDR3aa: ASSPPGQGGYEQY

j_gene: TRBJ1-2
v_gene: TRBV28
CDR3aa: ASSLTGQGGDYGYT

j_gene: TRBJ2-5
v_gene: TRBV5-1
CDR3aa: ASSFTDRSQETQY

j_gene: TRBJ1-2
v_gene: TRBV2
CDR3aa: ASRRDTNYGYT

j_gene: TRBJ1-1
v_gene: TRBV11-1
CDR3aa: ASSYQGGVTEAF

j_gene: TRBJ2-7
v_gene: TRBV6-5
CDR3aa: ASSLHLVNAYEQY

j_gene: TRBJ1-3
v_gene: TRBV28
CDR3aa: ASSYRGWSGNTIY

j_gene: TRBJ2-7
v_gene: TRBV27
CDR3aa: ASSYTGDSSYEQY

j_gene: TRBJ2-7
v_gene: TRBV7-7
CDR3aa: ASSPDRGEQY

j_gene: TRBJ2-7
v_gene: TRBV2
CDR3aa: ASSVTGGSSEQY

j_gene: TRBJ1-1
v_gene: TRBV5-1
CDR3aa: ASSPTANTEAF

j_gene: TRBJ1-1
v_gene: TRBV15
CDR3aa: ATSSDTEAF

j_gene: TRBJ2-2
v_gene: TRBV6-5
CDR3aa: ASSKPDWHTGELF

j_gene: TRBJ2-3
v_gene: TRBV6-1
CDR3aa: ASSLQGAVDTQY

j_gene: TRBJ1-2
v_gene: TRBV9
CDR3aa: ASSGQALGYT

j_gene: TRBJ2-1
v_gene: TRBV14
CDR3aa: ASSQWAGREQF

j_gene: TRBJ1-1
v_gene: TRBV7-2
CDR3aa: ASSPFGTEAF

j_gene: NA
v_gene: TRBV7-9
CDR3aa: ASSLSAGFAEQY

j_gene: TRBJ1-1
v_gene: TRBV7-2
CDR3aa: ASSLGGTGESGTEAF

j_gene: TRBJ2-1
v_gene: TRBV28
CDR3aa: ASSLGGPSYNEQF

j_gene: TRBJ2-1
v_gene: TRBV4-3
CDR3aa: ASSQGSAGPNEQF

j_gene: TRBJ1-1
v_gene: TRBV29-1
CDR3aa: SAGGELPMNTEAF

j_gene: TRBJ2-5
v_gene: TRBV11-2
CDR3aa: ASNEPPLETQY

j_gene: TRBJ1-1
v_gene: TRBV29-1
CDR3aa: SVESSNTEAF

j_gene: TRBJ1-2
v_gene: TRBV14
CDR3aa: ASSRYTGGFYGYT

j_gene: TRBJ2-7
v_gene: TRBV7-6
CDR3aa: ASRTTSGSPLGVYEQY

j_gene: TRBJ2-5
v_gene: TRBV11-2
CDR3aa: ASSKDLVPQRTQY

j_gene: TRBJ2-3
v_gene: TRBV30
CDR3aa: AAQGGGYDTQY

j_gene: TRBJ1-5
v_gene: TRBV19
CDR3aa: ASSRDWDSSNQPQH

j_gene: TRBJ2-7
v_gene: TRBV9
CDR3aa: ASSVAPSAYEQY

j_gene: TRBJ1-1
v_gene: TRBV11-2
CDR3aa: ASSLVKNTEAF

j_gene: TRBJ2-1
v_gene: TRBV7-9
CDR3aa: ASLGERTLYNNEQF

j_gene: TRBJ1-1
v_gene: TRBV5-1
CDR3aa: ASSPTGTNTEAF

j_gene: TRBJ2-2
v_gene: TRBV19
CDR3aa: ASSIATGELF

j_gene: TRBJ2-1
v_gene: TRBV6-6
CDR3aa: ASSFTLSSYNEQF

j_gene: TRBJ1-4
v_gene: TRBV18
CDR3aa: ASSPDLGQDEKLF

j_gene: TRBJ1-1
v_gene: TRBV4-2
CDR3aa: ASSPGQGNTEAF

j_gene: TRBJ1-1
v_gene: TRBV10-3
CDR3aa: AISEGQGFTEAF

j_gene: TRBJ1-4
v_gene: TRBV4-1
CDR3aa: ASSLLLRVENEKLF

j_gene: TRBJ1-2
v_gene: TRBV4-1
CDR3aa: ASSHTTAANYGYT

j_gene: TRBJ2-7
v_gene: TRBV4-1
CDR3aa: ASSQYLAGGTYEQY

j_gene: TRBJ2-1
v_gene: TRBV6-6
CDR3aa: ASSPGTGGYNEQF

j_gene: TRBJ2-3
v_gene: TRBV9
CDR3aa: ASSVRGQQGTDTQY

j_gene: TRBJ2-7
v_gene: TRBV6-4
CDR3aa: ASSDKLAGDEYEQY